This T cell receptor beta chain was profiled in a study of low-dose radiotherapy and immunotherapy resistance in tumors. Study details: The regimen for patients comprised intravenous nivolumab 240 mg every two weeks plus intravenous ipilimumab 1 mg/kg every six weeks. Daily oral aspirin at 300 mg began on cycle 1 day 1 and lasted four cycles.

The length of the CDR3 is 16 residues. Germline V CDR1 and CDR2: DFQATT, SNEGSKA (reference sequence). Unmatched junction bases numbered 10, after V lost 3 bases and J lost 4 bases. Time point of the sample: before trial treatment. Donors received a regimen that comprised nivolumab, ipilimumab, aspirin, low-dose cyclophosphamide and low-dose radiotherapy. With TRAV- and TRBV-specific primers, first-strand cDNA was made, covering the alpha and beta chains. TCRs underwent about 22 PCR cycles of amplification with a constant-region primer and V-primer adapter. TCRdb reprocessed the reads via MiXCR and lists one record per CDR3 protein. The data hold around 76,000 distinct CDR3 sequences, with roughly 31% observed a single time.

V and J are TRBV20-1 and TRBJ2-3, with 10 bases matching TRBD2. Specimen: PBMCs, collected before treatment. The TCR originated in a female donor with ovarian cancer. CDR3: CSARERTSGLADTQYF. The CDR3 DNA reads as TGCAGTGCTAGGGAAAGGACTAGCGGACTGGCAGATACGCAGTATTTT.